This T cell receptor beta chain derives from a study of T cell responses to AZD1222 COVID-19 vaccine. Here immunoSEQ multiplex PCR was the method, and the copy in TCRdb shows in-frame clones only, minus some. The table records about 100,000 clones, about 85% of them present only once. In germline, CDR1 is MRHNA, CDR2 SNTAGT. The CDR3 is made up of 15 amino acids. V lost 3 bases to trimming and J lost 7 bases, with 13 bases between them. Only one count was recorded for this clone. Antigen unknown. Whole-study results and caveats: White British ancestry dominated among donors, who included more females, and clonal diversity was possibly underestimated. Vaccine-related CD4 TCRs covered spike, predominating at 160-218 and 743-854.

V gene TRBV6-4 combines with J gene TRBJ1-6; D is possibly TRBD1 (5 bases). Sequenced material: peripheral blood, taken 28 days after the second AZD1222 dose. This TCR was sampled from an adult who received the AZD1222 COVID-19 vaccine. CDR3 bases: TGTGCCAGCAGTGAGTGGCCTGGGGACAATTCACCCCTCCACTTT. Translated, it gives CASSEWPGDNSPLHF.